The rows below give T cell receptor beta chains drawn from one sample of a study of cytomegalovirus exposure and HLA in healthy donors. Generated by immunoSEQ multiplex PCR, the TCRdb table keeps only in-frame clones and is missing some. The sample yields tens of thousands of clones, of which the top ten take up 2.7%. Specimen: PBMCs. Source of these receptors: a man aged 35-49 years in good health and CMV-seronegative. CDR3s include the opening cysteine and the closing phenylalanine or tryptophan. D genes are given only for firm matches.

j_call: TRBJ2-1; v_call: TRBV9; d_call: NA; cdr3_nt: TGTGCCAGCAGCCTCCGCGGGGGGGCGACGGGGACAGGTTTAGGAAATGAGCAGTTCTTC; cdr3_aa: CASSLRGGATGTGLGNEQFF
j_call: TRBJ1-2; v_call: TRBV7-9; d_call: NA; cdr3_nt: TGTGCCAGCAGCTTAGGGGCAGCTAACTATGGCTACACCTTC; cdr3_aa: CASSLGAANYGYTF
j_call: TRBJ1-4; v_call: TRBV7-9; d_call: TRBD1; cdr3_nt: TGTGCCAGCAGCAGGGACAGCCAGGGAGGCAAACTGTTTTTT; cdr3_aa: CASSRDSQGGKLFF
j_call: TRBJ2-1; v_call: TRBV11-2; d_call: TRBD2; cdr3_nt: TGTGCCAGCAGCTTAGGACTAGCGGGGGGGGAGCAGTTCTTC; cdr3_aa: CASSLGLAGGEQFF
j_call: TRBJ1-4; v_call: TRBV19; d_call: NA; cdr3_nt: TGTGCCAGTAAACGATCTAATTCTGCAACTAATGAAAAACTGTTTTTT; cdr3_aa: CASKRSNSATNEKLFF
j_call: TRBJ1-1; v_call: TRBV9; d_call: NA; cdr3_nt: TGTGCCAGCAGTAGGACTACGCTGAACACTGAAGCTTTCTTT; cdr3_aa: CASSRTTLNTEAFF
j_call: TRBJ2-7; v_call: TRBV7-2; d_call: NA; cdr3_nt: TGTGCCAGCAGCCCCTCCGGGGGCTCCTACGAGCAGTACTTC; cdr3_aa: CASSPSGGSYEQYF
j_call: TRBJ1-5; v_call: TRBV27; d_call: TRBD1; cdr3_nt: TGTGCCAGCAGCCTCCAGGGGGGAAGCAATCAGCCCCAGCATTTT; cdr3_aa: CASSLQGGSNQPQHF
j_call: TRBJ2-1; v_call: TRBV4-1; d_call: NA; cdr3_nt: TGCGCCAGCAGCCAAGTTCCACCCGGGACTTCCTTCAATGAGCAGTTCTTC; cdr3_aa: CASSQVPPGTSFNEQFF
j_call: TRBJ1-4; v_call: TRBV19; d_call: TRBD1; cdr3_nt: TGTGCCAGTAGTATAACAGGGGGCTCTGGAGAAAAACTGTTTTTT; cdr3_aa: CASSITGGSGEKLFF
j_call: TRBJ2-7; v_call: TRBV5-1; d_call: NA; cdr3_nt: TGCGCCAGCAGCCTGGGGGGCCGGAGTCTGTCCGAGCAGTACTTC; cdr3_aa: CASSLGGRSLSEQYF
j_call: TRBJ1-1; v_call: TRBV5-1; d_call: TRBD1; cdr3_nt: TGCGCCAGCAGCTTTACGACAGGGACTGGCACTGAAGCTTTCTTT; cdr3_aa: CASSFTTGTGTEAFF